The sequence of this T cell receptor beta chain was determined in a study of a mutant IDH1 vaccine in newly diagnosed glioma. Study background: Males made up roughly 62% and females about 40% of treated patients, whose mean age was approximately 44 years. Antecedent treatment encompassed radiotherapy, temozolomide, or their combination; the majority received both. Findings and caveats of the study: A vaccine-induced immune response developed in around 92% of the patients. Top-clonotype changes in peripheral T cells seemed unrelated to pseudoprogression.

Measured with immunoSEQ multiplex PCR; TCRdb has only the in-frame clones, and not every one. The data contain approximately 54,000 clones, roughly 80% of them singletons. Time point of the sample: baseline, week 1 (first vaccination visit). The sample's treatment: pre-vaccination baseline after standard-of-care therapy. The V end was cut by 3 bases, the J end by 6 bases, with 4 bases between. Germline CDR1 is SGDLS and CDR2 is YYNGEE. The CDR3 spans 11 residues. About this clone: Antigen: not known.

Sequencing was performed on PBMCs, taken from a glioma patient treated with radiotherapy, temozolomide or both. This clonotype originated in a young man with glioma. This chain links TRBV9 with TRBJ1-3; D is unresolved. The CDR3 sequence: CASSATNTIYF. The CDR3 region has the DNA TGTGCCAGCAGCGCCACAAACACCATATATTTT.